These 22 T cell receptor beta chains came from one sample sequenced in a study of shared clonotypes between healthy human individuals. Generated by immunoSEQ multiplex PCR, the TCRdb table keeps only in-frame clones and is missing some. The sample lists 2 million to 2.5 million clones, 90% to 97% occurring once. The source material was naive CD4+ T cells sorted from blood. Noted subset: CD45RA+ positively selected. The receptors derive from a man younger than 35 in good health.

This chain links TRBV6-5 with TRBJ1-2; D remains unclear. V lost 6 bases to trimming and J lost 3 bases, with 8 bases between them. This CDR3 has 12 residues. Germline CDR1 MNHEY, CDR2 SVGAGI. This CDR3 is CASRSTDYGYTF. CDR3 bases: TGTGCCAGCAGAAGCACGGACTATGGCTACACCTTC.

The rearrangement links TRBV19 to TRBJ2-7; 8 nucleotides line up with TRBD1. CDR1 and CDR2 from the germline V gene are LNHDA and SQIVND (reference sequence). The CDR3 length is 12 residues. V lost 4 bases and J lost 5; bases outside the gene matches: 1. CDR3: CASSTGGNEQYF. The CDR3 DNA reads as TGTGCCAGTAGTACAGGGGGCAACGAGCAGTACTTC.

This clone is a singleton in its sample. The chain has TRBV6-5 and TRBJ1-1; D is perhaps TRBD1 (5 bases). V was cut by 0 bases and J by 2 bases, with 10 bases left in between. The CDR3 consists of 15 residues. CDR1 is MNHEY and CDR2 is SVGAGI in the germline V gene. This CDR3 reads CASSYSGRINTEAFF. The CDR3 nucleotides are TGTGCCAGCAGTTACTCGGGACGGATTAACACTGAAGCTTTCTTT.

V is TRBV7-9 and J is TRBJ1-3, with D tentatively TRBD1 (5 bases). Trimming cost V 7 bases and J 2 bases, with 18 bases left between them. The CDR3 has 16 residues. Germline assignment: CDR1 SEHNR and CDR2 FQNEAQ (reference sequence). DNA of the CDR3: TGTGCCAGCATCGGTACAGGCCCCCAGGCTGGAAACACCATATATTTT. Its translation: CASIGTGPQAGNTIYF.

The chain links TRBV5-4 to TRBJ1-1, with D possibly TRBD1 on 6 matching bases. The CDR3 is made up of 14 amino acids. The germline V gene has CDR1 SGHNT and CDR2 YYREEE (reference sequence). The ends were cut back, 3 bases at V and 5 bases at J, with 14 bases in the middle. The CDR3 loop reads CASSSQGPGTEAFF. In nucleotides, the CDR3 is TGTGCCAGCAGCTCGCAGGGGCCCGGGACTGAAGCTTTCTTT. Looking up the rest from reference TRBV5-4 and TRBJ1-1 gives the full variable domain: ETGVTQSPTHLIKTRGQQVTLRCSSQSGHNTVSWYQQALGQGPQFIFQYYREEENGRGNFPPRFSGLQFPNYSSELNVNALELDDSALYLCASSSQGPGTEAFFGQGTRLTVV.

The chain couples TRBV6-6 to TRBJ1-2, with TRBD1 as a possible D gene (5 bases). Trimming removed 6 bases at V and 8 bases at J, with 16 bases between. Germline V gene sequence: CDR1 MNHNY, CDR2 SVGAGI (reference sequence). CDR3 length: 13 amino acids. The CDR3 is CASRFTGDLGYTF. CDR3 sequence (DNA): TGTGCCAGCAGGTTCACAGGCGACTTGGGCTACACCTTC.

This sequence joins TRBV28 and TRBJ1-2; D is uncertain. V lost 6 bases and J 4 bases, leaving 6 bases between the germline ends. Germline CDR1 MDHEN, CDR2 SYDVKM. The CDR3 runs 11 residues. The DNA for the CDR3 is TGTGCCAGCAGGGAACGCTATGGCTACACCTTC. It encodes CASRERYGYTF.

CDR3 sequence: CASSRMTSGKYNEQFF. The CDR3 nucleotides are TGTGCCAGCAGTCGCATGACTAGCGGGAAGTACAATGAGCAGTTCTTC. The genes are TRBV2 and TRBJ2-1; 11 bases are shared with TRBD2. Germline V CDR1 and CDR2: SNHLY, FYNNEI. The CDR3 totals 16 residues. The ends lost 5 bases at V and 4 bases at J; junction bases unmatched: 7.

This chain uses TRBV11-2 with TRBJ1-2; D is unresolved. The CDR3 spans 15 residues. V was shortened by 0 bases and J by 7 bases, with 15 bases between the two germline ends. Germline V CDR1 and CDR2: SGHAT, FQNNGV. The CDR3 is CASSLDLGTHSGYTF. DNA for the CDR3: TGTGCCAGCAGCTTAGATCTCGGCACCCATAGTGGCTACACCTTC.

The chain has TRBV2 and TRBJ2-1, with a tentative D call TRBD2 (5 bases). The germline V gene encodes CDR1 SNHLY and CDR2 FYNNEI. The CDR3 is 12 residues long. V was cut by 1 base and J by 12 bases, with 10 bases left in between. The CDR3 nucleotides are TGTGCCAGCAGTGAAGACAGCACTAGGCAGTTCTTC. This sequence encodes CASSEDSTRQFF.

The sample holds a few counts of this clone. DNA for the CDR3: TGTGCCAGCAGTTACTCGGGGCAGGGAGAGTACTTC. Translation: CASSYSGQGEYF. The genes are TRBV6-6 and TRBJ2-7, with D possibly called TRBD1 or TRBD2 (5 bases each). CDR1 is MNHNY, CDR2 SVGAGI, per germline (reference sequence). The CDR3 totals 12 residues. V was cut by 0 bases and J by 11 bases, with 11 bases left in between.

The CDR3 sequence: CASSLTLATSYEQYF. The DNA of the CDR3 is TGCGCCAGCAGCCTAACCCTCGCGACCTCCTACGAGCAGTACTTC. This rearrangement joins TRBV5-1 to TRBJ2-7; no firm D call. Trimming removed 4 bases at V and 0 bases at J, with 14 bases between. CDR3 length: 15 residues. Germline CDR1 and CDR2: SGHRS and YFSETQ.

The rearrangement joins TRBV7-2 to TRBJ2-3, with TRBD2 matching over 8 bases. V was clipped by 4 bases and J by 6 bases; unmatched bases: 3. Per the germline V gene, CDR1 is SGHTA and CDR2 is FQGNSA. This CDR3 contains 13 residues. The DNA of the CDR3 is TGTGCCAGCAGCTCGCAGCGGGAGGATACGCAGTATTTT. It yields the protein CASSSQREDTQYF.

The V and J genes are TRBV19 and TRBJ2-4, with 8 bases lining up with TRBD2. V dropped 9 bases and J dropped 5; count of bases not matched to a gene: 9. CDR3 length: 14 amino acids. Germline lookup yields CDR1 LNHDA and CDR2 SQIVND (reference sequence). The CDR3 is CASRLRLAQNIQYF. The CDR3 DNA reads as TGTGCCAGCCGGTTGCGACTAGCGCAAAACATTCAGTACTTC.

This CDR3 is CASSLTGSSGNTIYF. The DNA of the CDR3 is TGTGCCAGCAGTCTCACAGGGAGCTCTGGAAACACCATATATTTT. The chain has TRBV28 and TRBJ1-3, with D tentatively TRBD1 (6 bases). CDR1 and CDR2 from the germline V gene are MDHEN and SYDVKM. V was cut by 5 bases and J by 0 bases, with 11 bases left in between. The CDR3 totals 15 residues.

In its sample, this clone was seen once. The chain employs TRBV6-5 and TRBJ1-5; D not certain. CDR1 is MNHEY, CDR2 SVGAGI, per germline. V was shortened by 5 bases and J by 11 bases, with 16 bases between the two germline ends. The CDR3 loop spans 13 amino acids. The CDR3 region is CASSPSRTQSQHF. The CDR3 DNA reads TGTGCCAGCAGTCCCTCGAGAACGCAGTCCCAGCATTTT.

Only one count was recorded for this clone. The chain's CDR3 is CASSESGGWTQYF. For the CDR3, the DNA is TGTGCCAGCAGTGAGTCAGGGGGCTGGACCCAGTACTTC. The chain joins TRBV6-1 to TRBJ2-5; 8 bases are a match to TRBD1. Per germline, CDR1 MNHNS and CDR2 SASEGT. CDR3 length equals 13 residues. The V segment lost 3 bases and the J segment 7 bases; nucleotides outside the gene matches: 4.

The CDR3 sequence is CASSLYADSYEQYF. The CDR3 DNA sequence: TGTGCCAGCAGTTTATATGCAGACTCCTACGAGCAGTACTTC. V gene TRBV27 combines with J gene TRBJ2-7; D is unresolved. The V end lost 1 base, the J end lost 0 bases, and 7 bases lay between the germline ends. The CDR3 runs to 14 residues. The germline CDR1 and CDR2 sequences are MNHEY and SMNVEV (reference sequence).

The table lists this clone with a count of one. V and J are TRBV5-1 and TRBJ2-2; tentatively, D is TRBD1 (6 bases). Germline-derived CDR1 and CDR2 are SGHRS and YFSETQ. This CDR3 comprises 15 residues. V was trimmed by 0 bases and J by 7 bases, leaving 13 bases between them. The DNA of the CDR3 is TGCGCCAGCAGCTTGGACCTAGGGGGTGTCGGGGAGCTGTTTTTT. It specifies CASSLDLGGVGELFF.

The chain combines TRBV2 with TRBJ1-3; D gene uncertain. Germline V CDR1 and CDR2: SNHLY, FYNNEI. This CDR3 contains 17 residues. Trimming pared 7 bases from V and 2 bases from J, leaving 21 bases between. In nucleotides, the CDR3 is TGTGCCAGCAACGGGGAGGACTTCGGCGGGGCTGGAAACACCATATATTTT. Translated: CASNGEDFGGAGNTIYF.

The V gene is TRBV19, the J gene TRBJ2-2; D unresolved. Trimming shortened V by 3 bases and J by 0 bases, and 8 bases separated the two germline ends. The CDR3 is 15 amino acids. Per the germline V gene, CDR1 is LNHDA and CDR2 is SQIVND (reference sequence). CDR3 DNA: TGTGCCAGTAGTATTAAGGGTGCGAACACCGGGGAGCTGTTTTTT. Protein: CASSIKGANTGELFF.

This clone was observed once. This chain joins TRBV7-2 and TRBJ2-3; D may match TRBD1 or TRBD2 (5 bases each). CDR3 length: 16 residues. V was cut by 3 bases and J by 0 bases, with 13 bases left in between. Germline CDR1 SGHTA, CDR2 FQGNSA. The CDR3: CASSFGLGASTDTQYF. In DNA, the CDR3 is TGTGCCAGCAGCTTTGGACTCGGGGCTAGCACAGATACGCAGTATTTT.